These T cell receptor beta chains were read from a single sample in a study of OX40 agonist ivuxolimab in advanced cancers. Using immunoSEQ multiplex PCR, the repertoire was profiled, and TCRdb retains in-frame clones only, with some absent. Of roughly 80,000 clones in the sample, about nine tenths are singletons; the top ten hold approximately 0.3%. The sequencing used CD4+ or CD8+ T cells sorted from blood, collected in a trial of the OX40 agonist ivuxolimab. The origin of the receptors is an adult with an advanced solid tumor such as melanoma, head and neck, liver or kidney cancer. Each CDR3 is given with its conserved first and last residue. Fields, in order: clone size, V gene, CDR3 protein. Size tells how often a clone was seen (once, few, many) or the class of an expanded clone, and some rows leave it out.

NA	TRBV28	CASSLQGRGQETQYF
NA	TRBV28	CASRGTGRTGANVLTF
few	TRBV28	CASTTSGVRNIQYF
NA	TRBV28	CASSASYEQYF
NA	TRBV7-9	CASSPRTGYTIYF
NA	TRBV10-3	CAISAEVSRAGYTF
NA	TRBV6-6	CASSYSTDEQFF
NA	TRBV28	CASGRTEAFF
NA	TRBV10-2	CASSYTGGTGELFF
NA	TRBV5-1	CASSLESRTTGNTIYF
NA	TRBV7-9	CASSPWGGGGEVGYTF
NA	TRBV6-5	CATVPGRKQETQYF
NA	TRBV5-8	CASTVWGVANYGYTF
few	TRBV30	CAWSNRGEAFF
NA	TRBV7-2	CASSQTGGDGSTIYF
NA	TRBV28	CASSIPPFNQPQHF
once	TRBV7-2	CASSLFGGGVGTDTQYF
NA	TRBV6-5	CASSYPSPGQYF
NA	TRBV7-3	CASSSGPGSREQYF
NA	TRBV2	CASIPDSVNTEAFF
NA	TRBV15	CATRRTLNSPLHF
few	TRBV9	CASSAQGFSGNTIYF
NA	TRBV5-1	CASSLAGYQHGYTF
NA	TRBV11-2	CASSLSSYGYTF
NA	TRBV9	CASSATGGENPEEQYF
NA	TRBV28	CASSQANQETQYF
NA	TRBV9	CASSPRASNTGELFF
NA	TRBV29-1	CSVVPGWTEAFF
few	TRBV6-1	CASRIQGIPSPLHF
NA	TRBV28	CASSLTPGTGESNEKLFF
NA	TRBV28	CASSLWPGETGGGKTQYF
medium-sized	TRBV4-1	CASSREGKPGSSPLHF
NA	TRBV5-8	CASSIPGTGGDTQYF
once	TRBV19	CATRDRENSNQPQHF
NA	TRBV9	CASSAWTSNTGELFF
NA	TRBV9	CASSVGASGSTDTQYF
NA	TRBV11-2	CASSLGPLAGVNEQFF
NA	TRBV6-1	CASRGQTDLSSPLHF
NA	TRBV12-5	CASGFGWPGGYGYTF
many	TRBV10-1	CASIPTAANIYEQYF